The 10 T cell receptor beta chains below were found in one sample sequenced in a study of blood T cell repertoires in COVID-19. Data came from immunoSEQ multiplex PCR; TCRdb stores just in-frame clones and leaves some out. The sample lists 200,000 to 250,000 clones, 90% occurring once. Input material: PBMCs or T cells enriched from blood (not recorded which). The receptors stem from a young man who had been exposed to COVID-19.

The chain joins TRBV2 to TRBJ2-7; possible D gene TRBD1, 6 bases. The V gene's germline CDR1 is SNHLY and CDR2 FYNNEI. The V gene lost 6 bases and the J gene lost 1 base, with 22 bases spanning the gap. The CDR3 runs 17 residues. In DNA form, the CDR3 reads TGTGCCAGCAGCCAGGGGATGGACGGAGCCCTTTCCTACGAGCAGTACTTC. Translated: CASSQGMDGALSYEQYF. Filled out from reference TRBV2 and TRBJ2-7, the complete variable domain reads EPEVTQTPSHQVTQMGQEVILRCVPISNHLYFYWYRQILGQKVEFLVSFYNNEISEKSEIFDDQFSVERPDGSNFTLKIRSTKLEDSAMYFCASSQGMDGALSYEQYFGPGTRLTVT.

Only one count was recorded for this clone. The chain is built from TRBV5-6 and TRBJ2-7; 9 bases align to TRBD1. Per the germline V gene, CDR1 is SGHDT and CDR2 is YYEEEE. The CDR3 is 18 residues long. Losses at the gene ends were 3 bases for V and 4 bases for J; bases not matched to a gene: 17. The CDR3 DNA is TGTGCCAGCAGCTCTGCGCTTGCTAGGACAGGGGAAGGGTACGAGCAGTACTTC. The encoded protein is CASSSALARTGEGYEQYF.

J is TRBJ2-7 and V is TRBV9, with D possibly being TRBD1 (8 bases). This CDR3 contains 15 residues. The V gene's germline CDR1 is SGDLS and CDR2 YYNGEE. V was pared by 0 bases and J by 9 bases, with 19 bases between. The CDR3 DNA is TGTGCCAGCAGCGTAGGTGGCTCGACAGGGGAGGGGCAGTACTTC. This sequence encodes CASSVGGSTGEGQYF.

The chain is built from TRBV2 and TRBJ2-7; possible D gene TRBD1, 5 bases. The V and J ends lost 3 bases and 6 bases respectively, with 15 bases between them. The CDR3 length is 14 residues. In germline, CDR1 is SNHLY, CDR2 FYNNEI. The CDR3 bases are TGTGCCAGCAGTGAGTTAGGCAGTGGGGCCGAGCAGTACTTC. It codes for CASSELGSGAEQYF.

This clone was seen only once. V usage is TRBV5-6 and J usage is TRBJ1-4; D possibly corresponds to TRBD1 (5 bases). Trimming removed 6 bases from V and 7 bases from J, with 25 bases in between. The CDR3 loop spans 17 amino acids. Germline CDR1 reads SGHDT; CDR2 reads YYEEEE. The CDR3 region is CASTIDSDRPFREKLFF. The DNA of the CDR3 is TGTGCCAGCACCATAGATTCAGACAGACCCTTCCGTGAAAAACTGTTTTTT.

The CDR3 DNA reads as TGTGCCAGCGCCGACAGGGCAAATGATGAAAAACTGTTTTTT. Its translation is CASADRANDEKLFF. The chain employs TRBV2 and TRBJ1-4; 7 bases agree with TRBD1. The CDR3 contains 14 residues. CDR1 is SNHLY and CDR2 is FYNNEI in the germline V gene. The V segment lost 8 bases and the J segment 6 bases; nucleotides outside the gene matches: 9.

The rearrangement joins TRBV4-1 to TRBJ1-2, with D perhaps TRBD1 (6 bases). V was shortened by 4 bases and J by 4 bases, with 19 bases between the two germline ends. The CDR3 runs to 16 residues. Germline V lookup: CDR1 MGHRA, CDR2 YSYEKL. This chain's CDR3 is CASSLDWTANVYGYTF. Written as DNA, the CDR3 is TGCGCCAGCAGCCTCGACTGGACAGCTAACGTCTATGGCTACACCTTC.

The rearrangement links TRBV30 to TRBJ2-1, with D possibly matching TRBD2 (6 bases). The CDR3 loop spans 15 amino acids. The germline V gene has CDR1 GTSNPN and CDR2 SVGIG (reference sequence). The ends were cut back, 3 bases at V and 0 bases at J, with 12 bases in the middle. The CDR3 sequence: CAWRASVSSYNEQFF. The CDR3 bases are TGTGCCTGGAGAGCTAGCGTGAGCTCCTACAATGAGCAGTTCTTC.

The CDR3 reads CATSRSLDRVTEKLFF. The DNA of the CDR3 is TGTGCCACCAGCAGATCCTTGGACAGGGTTACTGAAAAACTGTTTTTT. The chain is built from TRBV15 and TRBJ1-4, with 8 nucleotides matching TRBD1. Losses at the gene ends were 2 bases for V and 7 bases for J; bases not matched to a gene: 9. The germline V gene encodes CDR1 LNHNV and CDR2 YYDKDF (reference sequence). This CDR3 comprises 16 residues. Based on the CDR3 plus reference TRBV15 and TRBJ1-4, the full variable domain is DAMVIQNPRYQVTQFGKPVTLSCSQTLNHNVMYWYQQKSSQAPKLLFHYYDKDFNNEADTPDNFQSRRPNTSFCFLDIRSPGLGDTAMYLCATSRSLDRVTEKLFFGSGTQLSVL.

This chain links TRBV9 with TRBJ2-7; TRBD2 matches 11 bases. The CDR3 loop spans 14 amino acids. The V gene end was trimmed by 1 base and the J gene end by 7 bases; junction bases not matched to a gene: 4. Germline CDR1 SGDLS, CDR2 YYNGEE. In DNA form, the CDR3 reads TGTGCCAGCAGCGTACTAGCGGGGGGATATGAGCAGTACTTC. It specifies CASSVLAGGYEQYF.